This TCR beta chain was sequenced for a study of cytomegalovirus exposure and HLA in healthy donors. Study outcomes and limitations: By HLA locus, TCR association rates varied in a later analysis, with DRB1 showing the most and HLA-C the fewest.

Of note for this clone: Its antigen is still unknown.

The PCR contained 60 Vbeta and 13 Jbeta primers. Clones were sequenced by immunoSEQ multiplex PCR, and TCRdb holds only the in-frame ones, with some missing. Of some 150,000 clones listed, 70% to 80% are singletons. The CDR3 is 12 residues long. V dropped 6 bases and J dropped 2; count of bases not matched to a gene: 1. Germline CDR1 SQVTM, CDR2 ANQGSEA. The receptor's source is a man aged 40-49 years in good health and CMV-seronegative. The chain is built from TRBV29-1 and TRBJ2-5, with 9 bases that match TRBD1. The sequenced sample was PBMCs. The chain's CDR3 is CSVGQGQETQYF. DNA of the CDR3: TGCAGCGTAGGACAGGGGCAAGAGACCCAGTACTTC.